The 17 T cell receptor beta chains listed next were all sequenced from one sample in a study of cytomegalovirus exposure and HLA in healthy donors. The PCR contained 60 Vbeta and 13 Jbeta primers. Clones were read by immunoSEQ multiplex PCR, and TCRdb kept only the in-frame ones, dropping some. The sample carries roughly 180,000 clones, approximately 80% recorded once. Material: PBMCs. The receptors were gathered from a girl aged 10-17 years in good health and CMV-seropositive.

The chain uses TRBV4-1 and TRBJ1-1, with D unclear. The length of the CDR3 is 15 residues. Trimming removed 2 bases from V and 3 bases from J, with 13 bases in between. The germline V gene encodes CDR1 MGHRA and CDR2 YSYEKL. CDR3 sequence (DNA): TGCGCCAGCAGCCAACCATATCACGGGGACACTGAAGCTTTCTTT. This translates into CASSQPYHGDTEAFF.

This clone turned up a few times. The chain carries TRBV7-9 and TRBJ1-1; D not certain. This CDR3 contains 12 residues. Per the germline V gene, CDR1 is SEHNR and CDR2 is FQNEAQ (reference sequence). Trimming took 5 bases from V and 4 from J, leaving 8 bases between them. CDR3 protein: CASSRTPTEAFF. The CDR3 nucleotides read TGTGCCAGCAGCCGTACACCCACTGAAGCTTTCTTT.

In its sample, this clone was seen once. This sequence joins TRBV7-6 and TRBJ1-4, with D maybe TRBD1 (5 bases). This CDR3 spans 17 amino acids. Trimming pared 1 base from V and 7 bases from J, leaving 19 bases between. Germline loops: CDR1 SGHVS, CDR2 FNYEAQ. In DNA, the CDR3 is TGTGCCAGCAGCTTAGTGTCTGTCCGGGGGAGGGGTGAAAAACTGTTTTTT. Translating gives CASSLVSVRGRGEKLFF.

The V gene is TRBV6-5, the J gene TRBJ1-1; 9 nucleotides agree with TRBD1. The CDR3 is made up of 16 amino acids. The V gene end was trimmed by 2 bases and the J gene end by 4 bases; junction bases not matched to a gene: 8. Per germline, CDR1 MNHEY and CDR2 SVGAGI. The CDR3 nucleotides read TGTGCCAGCAGTTACCGGGACAGGGATGGAGCCACTGAAGCTTTCTTT. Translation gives CASSYRDRDGATEAFF.

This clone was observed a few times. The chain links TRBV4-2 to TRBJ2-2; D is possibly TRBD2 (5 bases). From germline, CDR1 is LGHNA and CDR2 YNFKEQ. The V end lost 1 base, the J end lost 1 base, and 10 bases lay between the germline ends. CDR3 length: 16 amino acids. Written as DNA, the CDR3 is TGTGCCAGCAGCCAAGTAGCGCGAATGAACACCGGGGAGCTGTTTTTT. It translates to CASSQVARMNTGELFF.

The CDR3 loop is CAISESGDRGPQPQHF. Written as DNA, the CDR3 is TGTGCCATCAGTGAGTCGGGAGACAGGGGGCCTCAGCCCCAGCATTTT. The chain recombines TRBV10-3 with TRBJ1-5; 10 nucleotides agree with TRBD1. After removal of 0 bases from V and 6 bases from J, the junction contained 5 bases not matched to a gene. The length of the CDR3 is 16 residues. The germline CDR1 and CDR2 sequences are ENHRY and SYGVKD.

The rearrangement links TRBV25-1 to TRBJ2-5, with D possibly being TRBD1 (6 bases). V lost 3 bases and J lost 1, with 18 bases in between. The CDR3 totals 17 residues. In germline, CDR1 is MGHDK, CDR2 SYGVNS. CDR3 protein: CASSEGAAILSQETQYF. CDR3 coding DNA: TGTGCCAGCAGTGAGGGGGCGGCTATTCTATCCCAAGAGACCCAGTACTTC.

The CDR3 loop is CASSQVFPAGGDGGYTF. Here the CDR3 DNA reads TGCGCCAGCAGCCAAGTGTTTCCCGCAGGAGGAGATGGTGGCTACACCTTC. The rearrangement links TRBV4-1 to TRBJ1-2; D unclear. The CDR3 extends over 17 amino acids. Germline CDR1 and CDR2: MGHRA and YSYEKL. V was clipped by 1 base and J by 7 bases, with 22 bases between them.

The CDR3 DNA is TGTGCCAGCACCATCGGGGTGCTGGGCTACGAGCAGTACTTC. Its translation is CASTIGVLGYEQYF. The chain couples TRBV7-9 to TRBJ2-7; a weak D match, TRBD2 (5 bases). CDR1 is SEHNR, CDR2 FQNEAQ, per germline (reference sequence). The CDR3 has 14 amino acids. V dropped 7 bases and J dropped 3 bases, with 16 bases sitting between them.

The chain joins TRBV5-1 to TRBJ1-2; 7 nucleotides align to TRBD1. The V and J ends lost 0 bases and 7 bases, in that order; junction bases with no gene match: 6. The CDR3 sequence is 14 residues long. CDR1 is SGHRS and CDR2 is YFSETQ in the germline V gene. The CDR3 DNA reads TGCGCCAGCAGCTTGGAAACAGGGGAGGTTGGCTACACCTTC. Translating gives CASSLETGEVGYTF. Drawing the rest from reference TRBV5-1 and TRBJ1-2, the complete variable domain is KAGVTQTPRYLIKTRGQQVTLSCSPISGHRSVSWYQQTPGQGLQFLFEYFSETQRNKGNFPGRFSGRQFSNSRSEMNVSTLELGDSALYLCASSLETGEVGYTFGSGTRLTVV.

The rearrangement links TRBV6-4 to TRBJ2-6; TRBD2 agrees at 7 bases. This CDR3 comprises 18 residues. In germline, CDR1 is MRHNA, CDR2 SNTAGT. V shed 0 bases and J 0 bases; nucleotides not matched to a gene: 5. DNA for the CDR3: TGTGCCAGCAGTGACTCGAGGACGGGGGGCTCTGGGGCCAACGTCCTGACTTTC. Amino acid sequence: CASSDSRTGGSGANVLTF.

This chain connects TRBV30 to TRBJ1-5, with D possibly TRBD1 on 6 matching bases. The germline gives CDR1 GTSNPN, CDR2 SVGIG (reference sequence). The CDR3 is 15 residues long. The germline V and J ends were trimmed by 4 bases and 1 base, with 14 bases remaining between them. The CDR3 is CAWKQGGGSNQPQHF. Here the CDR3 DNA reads TGTGCCTGGAAACAGGGTGGGGGAAGCAATCAGCCCCAGCATTTT.

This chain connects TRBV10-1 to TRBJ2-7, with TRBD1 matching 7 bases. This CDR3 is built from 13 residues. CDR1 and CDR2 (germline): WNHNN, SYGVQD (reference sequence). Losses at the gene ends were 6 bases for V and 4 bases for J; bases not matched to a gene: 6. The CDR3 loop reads CASSRDRLYEQYF. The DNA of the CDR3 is TGCGCCAGCAGCCGGGACAGACTATACGAGCAGTACTTC.

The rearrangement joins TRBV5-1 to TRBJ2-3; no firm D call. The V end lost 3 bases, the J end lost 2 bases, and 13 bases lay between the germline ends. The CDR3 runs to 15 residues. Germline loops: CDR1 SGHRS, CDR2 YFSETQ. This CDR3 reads CASSSSPRYTDTQYF. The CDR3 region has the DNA TGCGCCAGCAGCTCTTCGCCTAGATACACAGATACGCAGTATTTT. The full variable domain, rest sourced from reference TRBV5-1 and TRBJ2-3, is KAGVTQTPRYLIKTRGQQVTLSCSPISGHRSVSWYQQTPGQGLQFLFEYFSETQRNKGNFPGRFSGRQFSNSRSEMNVSTLELGDSALYLCASSSSPRYTDTQYFGPGTRLTVL.

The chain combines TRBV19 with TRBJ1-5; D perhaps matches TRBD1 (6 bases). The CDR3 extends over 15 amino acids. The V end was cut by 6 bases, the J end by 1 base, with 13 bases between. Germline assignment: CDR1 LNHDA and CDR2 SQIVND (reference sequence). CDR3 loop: CASRAQGSSNQPQHF. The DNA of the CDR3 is TGTGCCAGTAGAGCACAGGGTAGCAGCAATCAGCCCCAGCATTTT. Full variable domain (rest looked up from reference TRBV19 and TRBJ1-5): DGGITQSPKYLFRKEGQNVTLSCEQNLNHDAMYWYRQDPGQGLRLIYYSQIVNDFQKGDIAEGYSVSREKKESFPLTVTSAQKNPTAFYLCASRAQGSSNQPQHFGDGTRLSIL.

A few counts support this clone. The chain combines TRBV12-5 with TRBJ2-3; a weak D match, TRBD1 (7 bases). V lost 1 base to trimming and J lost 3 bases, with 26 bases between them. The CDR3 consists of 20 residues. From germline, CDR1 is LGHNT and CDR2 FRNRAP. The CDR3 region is CASGLDQRGLRTKQTDTQYF. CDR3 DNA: TGTGCTAGTGGTTTGGACCAAAGGGGGCTTAGGACTAAACAAACAGATACGCAGTATTTT.

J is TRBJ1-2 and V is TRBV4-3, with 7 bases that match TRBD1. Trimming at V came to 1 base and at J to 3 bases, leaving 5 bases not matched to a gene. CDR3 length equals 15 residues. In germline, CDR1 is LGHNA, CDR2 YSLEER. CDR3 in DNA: TGCGCCAGCAGCCAAGGAGGGGGCCGCGACTATGGCTACACCTTC. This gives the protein CASSQGGGRDYGYTF.